This T cell receptor beta chain was profiled in a study of CXCR3-negative and CXCR3-positive naive CD8 T cells. Study observations and caveats: TRB CDR3s were more hydrophobic in CXCR3-positive than in CXCR3-negative naive cells. TRB CDR3 properties served as the basis for inferring TCR strength, and surface CD5 was comparable between naive subsets.

CDR3 length: 13 residues. Per germline, CDR1 SQVTM and CDR2 ANQGSEA. 5' RACE that incorporated UMI labels was used to prepare the TRB cDNA libraries. Following a re-call of the 5' RACE reads, TCRdb has one entry per CDR3 protein and lacks DNA. Listed are about 63,000 distinct CDR3 sequences; roughly 4.4% falls within the top ten. With regard to this clonotype: Its antigen is still unknown.

The chain employs TRBV29-1 and TRBJ1-5. The receptor was derived from a human donor in good health. Some clones in this sample may be carry-over from other donors' samples. The sequencing sample was made of naive CXCR3+ CD8+ T cells from blood. Specified subset: CD45RO-CCR7+CD27+CD95- naive CD8+ T cells expressing CXCR3 (TNR3+). CDR3 sequence reads: CSVEIGGNQPQHF.